What follows are 18 T cell receptor beta chains derived from one specimen sequenced in a study of T cells in localized non-small cell lung cancer. Profiled with immunoSEQ multiplex PCR; TCRdb holds only in-frame clones, not every one. The sample has some 140,000 clones, roughly 90% seen once. The sequencing here drew on peripheral blood, taken before any cancer treatment. These receptors all stem from a female donor older than 55 with stage I lung adenocarcinoma.

With respect to this clone: Distinct nucleotide sequences in the sample also encode this CDR3. This sequence joins TRBV18 and TRBJ2-7; D is undetermined. The V end was cut by 0 bases, the J end by 1 base, with 7 bases between. Germline CDR1 KGHSH, CDR2 LQKENI. The CDR3 length is 14 residues. The CDR3 loop reads CASSPPGHSYEQYF. In nucleotides, the CDR3 is TGTGCCAGCTCACCACCGGGTCATTCCTACGAGCAGTACTTC.

This chain links TRBV19 with TRBJ2-7; D might be TRBD1 (5 bases). The germline V gene has CDR1 LNHDA and CDR2 SQIVND (reference sequence). The CDR3 consists of 14 residues. V was shortened by 5 bases and J by 6 bases, with 17 bases between the two germline ends. The CDR3 loop is CASSGQGWDSEQYF. The CDR3 DNA follows: TGTGCCAGTAGTGGGCAGGGTTGGGATTCCGAGCAGTACTTC.

The V gene is TRBV29-1, the J gene TRBJ2-2; tentatively, D is TRBD2 (6 bases). The V end lost 6 bases, the J end lost 7 bases, and 21 bases lay between the germline ends. Germline CDR1 is SQVTM and CDR2 is ANQGSEA. The CDR3 loop spans 15 amino acids. In DNA form, the CDR3 reads TGCAGCGTCACCGGGACTCCTAAATCAGGCGGGGAGCTGTTTTTT. Translation gives CSVTGTPKSGGELFF.

The genes are TRBV6-7 and TRBJ2-2, with D perhaps matching TRBD2 (5 bases). TRBV6-7 qualifies as an ORF whose function is uncertain. The V end lost 5 bases, the J end lost 4 bases, and 11 bases lay between the germline ends. The CDR3 is made up of 14 amino acids. In DNA form, the CDR3 reads TGTGCCAGCAGTCCCACCGGAGGCACCGGGGAGCTGTTTTTT. It codes for CASSPTGGTGELFF.

This clone showed up just once. The chain couples TRBV5-1 to TRBJ2-5; 12 positions match TRBD2. The CDR3 loop spans 17 amino acids. With 0 bases clipped from V and 5 bases from J, the junction kept 8 bases outside the gene matches. Germline V lookup: CDR1 SGHRS, CDR2 YFSETQ. The CDR3 region is CASSLGLAGEGVETQYF. CDR3 nucleotide sequence: TGCGCCAGCAGCTTGGGACTAGCGGGAGAGGGGGTGGAGACCCAGTACTTC.

This chain links TRBV7-2 with TRBJ2-4; TRBD2 matches 10 bases. This CDR3 comprises 15 residues. After removal of 2 bases from V and 9 bases from J, the junction contained 7 bases not matched to a gene. Germline V lookup: CDR1 SGHTA, CDR2 FQGNSA. In nucleotides, the CDR3 is TGTGCCAGCAGCTTACCAGCGGGAGGGCCGGGCATTCAGTACTTC. It codes for CASSLPAGGPGIQYF.

This chain joins TRBV7-8 and TRBJ1-2, with 8 nucleotides matching TRBD1. CDR1 SGHVS and CDR2 FQNEAQ come from the germline V gene. The CDR3 consists of 16 residues. J was trimmed by 5 bases and V by 0 bases; bases with no gene match: 8. CDR3: CASSLAGQESLYGYTF. The CDR3 DNA follows: TGTGCCAGCAGCTTAGCGGGACAGGAGTCTCTTTATGGCTACACCTTC.

The rearrangement uses TRBV29-1 and TRBJ2-7; D perhaps matches TRBD1 (5 bases). This CDR3 spans 13 amino acids. CDR1 SQVTM and CDR2 ANQGSEA come from the germline V gene. With 4 bases removed from V and 6 bases from J, the gap between germline ends came to 16 bases. CDR3 amino acids: CSVALIRGREQYF. The CDR3 DNA reads TGCAGCGTTGCCCTGATTAGGGGTCGCGAGCAGTACTTC.

The chain joins TRBV6-6 to TRBJ2-1, with 8 bases aligning to TRBD2. The J segment lost 8 bases and the V segment lost 7 bases, leaving 7 bases of the junction unmatched. Germline V gene sequence: CDR1 MNHNY, CDR2 SVGAGI (reference sequence). The CDR3 length is 13 residues. In nucleotides, the CDR3 is TGTGCCAGCACAGAGCGGGAGAGCTATGAGCAGTTCTTC. It yields the protein CASTERESYEQFF.

The rearrangement uses TRBV5-1 and TRBJ1-4; the D is unclear. Trimming left V 4 bases short and J 0 bases short, with 10 bases between. From germline, CDR1 is SGHRS and CDR2 YFSETQ. CDR3 length: 15 residues. CDR3 region: CASSAMPTTNEKLFF. Here the CDR3 DNA reads TGCGCCAGCAGCGCAATGCCAACAACTAATGAAAAACTGTTTTTT.

V and J are TRBV11-2 and TRBJ1-1; D gene unclear. The CDR3 contains 14 residues. Germline V gene lookup returns CDR1 SGHAT and CDR2 FQNNGV. V was trimmed by 0 bases and J by 5 bases, leaving 10 bases between them. DNA of the CDR3: TGTGCCAGCAGCTTAGAGGGCAGGTATACTGAAGCTTTCTTT. As protein: CASSLEGRYTEAFF.

Only one count was recorded for this clone. The chain carries TRBV5-1 and TRBJ2-7, with 7 bases lining up with TRBD2. This CDR3 is built from 15 residues. In germline, CDR1 is SGHRS, CDR2 YFSETQ. Trimming cost V 5 bases and J 2 bases; bases outside gene matches: 10. The CDR3 DNA sequence: TGCGCCAGCAGGGTGGTAGCGGGCACAACCTACGAGCAGTACTTC. Translation gives CASRVVAGTTYEQYF.

V usage is TRBV7-2 and J usage is TRBJ2-7, with 10 bases fitting TRBD2. This CDR3 has 14 residues. Unmatched junction bases numbered 3, after V lost 5 bases and J lost 2 bases. Germline-derived CDR1 and CDR2 are SGHTA and FQGNSA. CDR3 residues: CASSQAGGPYEQYF. For the CDR3, the DNA is TGTGCCAGCAGCCAAGCGGGAGGGCCCTACGAGCAGTACTTC.

The chain links TRBV5-1 to TRBJ2-3; tentatively, D is TRBD2 (6 bases). The CDR3 sequence is 14 residues long. Trimming cost V 3 bases and J 5 bases, with 13 bases left between them. Germline V gives CDR1 SGHRS, CDR2 YFSETQ. In DNA, the CDR3 is TGCGCCAGCAGCTCGCAGACTAGTCAAGATACGCAGTATTTT. This sequence encodes CASSSQTSQDTQYF. Full variable domain (outside the CDR3, taken from reference TRBV5-1 and TRBJ2-3): KAGVTQTPRYLIKTRGQQVTLSCSPISGHRSVSWYQQTPGQGLQFLFEYFSETQRNKGNFPGRFSGRQFSNSRSEMNVSTLELGDSALYLCASSSQTSQDTQYFGPGTRLTVL.

This rearrangement joins TRBV29-1 to TRBJ1-2; D may be TRBD1 (5 bases). Trimming pared 6 bases from V and 6 bases from J, leaving 14 bases between. CDR3 length: 12 amino acids. CDR1 SQVTM and CDR2 ANQGSEA come from the germline V gene. The CDR3 loop is CSVEDNSNGYTF. Written as DNA, the CDR3 is TGCAGCGTCGAGGACAATTCCAATGGCTACACCTTC.

This clone has only a few counts. V gene TRBV7-3 combines with J gene TRBJ2-1; 7 nucleotides match TRBD2. CDR3 length equals 16 residues. V was pared by 4 bases and J by 0 bases, with 6 bases of the junction left unmatched. Germline V gene sequence: CDR1 SGHTA, CDR2 FQGTGA. The chain's CDR3 is CASSWRLASSYNEQFF. CDR3 coding DNA: TGTGCCAGCAGCTGGAGACTAGCAAGCTCCTACAATGAGCAGTTCTTC.

The V and J genes are TRBV29-1 and TRBJ2-5; no clear D gene. This CDR3 has 12 residues. Trimming took 7 bases from V and 2 from J, leaving 11 bases between them. Germline V gene sequence: CDR1 SQVTM, CDR2 ANQGSEA. The CDR3 region is CSGGRQQETQYF. The CDR3 DNA sequence: TGCAGCGGGGGAAGACAACAAGAGACCCAGTACTTC.

The chain has TRBV5-1 and TRBJ2-1; D remains ambiguous. The CDR3 is 12 residues long. Between the trimmed V and J ends, which lost 4 bases and 2 bases, there was a span of 4 bases. The germline CDR1 and CDR2 sequences are SGHRS and YFSETQ. The CDR3 DNA reads TGCGCCAGCAGCCCTACCTACAATGAGCAGTTCTTC. Its translation is CASSPTYNEQFF.